This TCR beta chain originates from a study of early T cells in non-severe SARS-CoV-2 infection. Overall study findings and caveats: The study's VDJdb matching favored anti-spike CD8 responses and missed private and CD4 specificities.

The TCR library protocol was used to attach unique molecular identifiers. These identifiers were attached to individual cDNA molecules. TCRdb fed the 5' RACE reads into MiXCR, producing one record per CDR3 protein. The table records approximately 49,000 distinct CDR3 sequences, about 12% of them present only once. Concerning this clonotype itself: The antigen is undetermined.

Germline V lookup: CDR1 MGHRA, CDR2 YSYEKL. Trimming took 4 bases from V and 4 from J, leaving 13 bases between them. The CDR3 length is 14 residues. V and J are TRBV4-1 and TRBJ1-1; D gene ambiguous. The source material was whole blood. This receptor was identified in an adult who was a healthcare worker with PCR-confirmed SARS-CoV-2 infection or an uninfected control (not recorded which). CDR3 DNA sequence: TGCGCCAGCAGCCTAATGAATTCGGGCACTGAAGCTTTCTTT. It is translated as CASSLMNSGTEAFF.